A selection of T cell receptor beta chains follows, all from one sample in a study of blood T cell repertoires in COVID-19. Sequencing was performed with immunoSEQ multiplex PCR; in TCRdb, only in-frame clones are kept and a portion is missing. Among around 300,000 clones, 65% to 90% were seen once, and the ten largest hold roughly 7.8%. Sequencing was done on a sample of peripheral blood. The receptors originated from a human donor in a cohort sampled during active COVID-19. Each CDR3 is given with its conserved first and last residue. The D gene is left open where the match is weak. Size values are once, few and many counts, or a class for expanded clones, and some rows have none.

clone_size: NA
j_call: TRBJ2-3
d_call: NA
v_call: TRBV10-3
cdr3_aa: CAIRITGARSAYF
cdr3_nt: TGTGCCATCAGAATAACAGGCGCGAGGTCCGCATATTTT

clone_size: NA
j_call: TRBJ1-2
d_call: TRBD1
v_call: TRBV7-8
cdr3_aa: CASSLRVGGTNYGYTF
cdr3_nt: TGTGCCAGCAGCTTACGTGTAGGGGGCACTAACTATGGCTACACCTTC

clone_size: NA
j_call: TRBJ1-2
d_call: NA
v_call: TRBV6-1
cdr3_aa: CASSEVQGDGYTF
cdr3_nt: TGTGCCAGCAGTGAAGTCCAAGGAGATGGCTACACCTTC

clone_size: NA
j_call: TRBJ2-7
d_call: NA
v_call: TRBV7-6
cdr3_aa: CASSGNYEQYF
cdr3_nt: TGTGCCAGCAGTGGCAACTACGAGCAGTACTTC

clone_size: NA
j_call: TRBJ1-3
d_call: NA
v_call: TRBV9
cdr3_aa: CASSAGGAGAMPGNTIYF
cdr3_nt: TGTGCCAGCAGCGCCGGGGGGGCAGGTGCAATGCCTGGAAACACCATATATTTT

clone_size: NA
j_call: TRBJ2-1
d_call: TRBD2
v_call: TRBV5-1
cdr3_aa: CASSMTSGGPNEQFF
cdr3_nt: TGCGCCAGCAGCATGACTAGCGGGGGGCCCAATGAGCAGTTCTTC

clone_size: NA
j_call: TRBJ1-5
d_call: TRBD1
v_call: TRBV28
cdr3_aa: CASRRDRGTNQPQHF
cdr3_nt: TGTGCCAGCAGAAGGGACAGGGGGACGAATCAGCCCCAGCATTTT

clone_size: NA
j_call: TRBJ2-3
d_call: TRBD2
v_call: TRBV2
cdr3_aa: CASSEARAGVADTQYF
cdr3_nt: TGTGCCAGCAGTGAAGCGCGGGCGGGGGTCGCAGATACGCAGTATTTT

clone_size: NA
j_call: TRBJ2-2
d_call: NA
v_call: TRBV27
cdr3_aa: CASTRRGGDTGELFF
cdr3_nt: TGTGCCAGCACCCGTAGGGGGGGAGACACCGGGGAGCTGTTTTTT

clone_size: NA
j_call: TRBJ1-2
d_call: NA
v_call: TRBV30
cdr3_aa: CAWIPRANYGYTF
cdr3_nt: TGTGCCTGGATCCCTCGGGCTAACTATGGCTACACCTTC

clone_size: NA
j_call: TRBJ1-1
d_call: NA
v_call: TRBV2
cdr3_aa: CASRRQENTEAFF
cdr3_nt: TGTGCCAGCAGACGACAGGAAAACACTGAAGCTTTCTTT

clone_size: NA
j_call: TRBJ1-5
d_call: NA
v_call: TRBV15
cdr3_aa: CATSSLPLSNQPQHF
cdr3_nt: TGTGCCACCAGCAGCCTCCCACTTAGCAATCAGCCCCAGCATTTT

clone_size: NA
j_call: TRBJ2-7
d_call: TRBD1
v_call: TRBV20-1
cdr3_aa: CSASSPISGGSEQYF
cdr3_nt: TGCAGTGCTAGTAGCCCCATATCAGGGGGTAGCGAGCAGTACTTC

clone_size: NA
j_call: TRBJ2-2
d_call: TRBD1
v_call: TRBV18
cdr3_aa: CASSRKQGTNTGELFF
cdr3_nt: TGTGCCAGCTCACGGAAACAGGGGACGAACACCGGGGAGCTGTTTTTT

clone_size: NA
j_call: TRBJ1-3
d_call: NA
v_call: TRBV5-1
cdr3_aa: CASSLAGQGYANTIYF
cdr3_nt: TGCGCCAGCAGCTTGGCCGGTCAGGGTTACGCGAACACCATATATTTT

clone_size: NA
j_call: TRBJ1-1
d_call: TRBD1
v_call: TRBV28
cdr3_aa: CASIPPGQGDKAFF
cdr3_nt: TGTGCCAGCATTCCGCCGGGACAGGGCGACAAAGCTTTCTTT

clone_size: NA
j_call: TRBJ1-1
d_call: TRBD1
v_call: TRBV5-4
cdr3_aa: CASSYPGGQEDQAFF
cdr3_nt: TGTGCCAGCAGCTACCCAGGGGGCCAGGAGGACCAAGCTTTCTTT

clone_size: NA
j_call: TRBJ1-5
d_call: NA
v_call: TRBV19
cdr3_aa: CASSLRDNQPQHF
cdr3_nt: TGTGCCAGTAGTCTCAGGGACAATCAGCCCCAGCATTTT

clone_size: once
j_call: TRBJ1-1
d_call: TRBD1
v_call: TRBV6-5
cdr3_aa: CASLEGGAGSSQAFF
cdr3_nt: TGTGCCAGCTTGGAAGGGGGCGCTGGGAGCTCTCAAGCTTTCTTT

clone_size: NA
j_call: TRBJ2-2
d_call: NA
v_call: TRBV11-3
cdr3_aa: CASSPTFSSGELFF
cdr3_nt: TGTGCCAGCAGCCCCACTTTTTCGTCCGGGGAGCTGTTTTTT

clone_size: once
j_call: TRBJ1-1
d_call: NA
v_call: TRBV5-1
cdr3_aa: CASSLEGFYTEAFF
cdr3_nt: TGCGCCAGCAGCTTGGAGGGGTTTTACACTGAAGCTTTCTTT

clone_size: NA
j_call: TRBJ2-7
d_call: TRBD2
v_call: TRBV6-5
cdr3_aa: CASATSGYEQYF
cdr3_nt: TGTGCCAGCGCCACTAGCGGCTACGAGCAGTACTTC

clone_size: once
j_call: TRBJ1-6
d_call: NA
v_call: TRBV30
cdr3_aa: CAWWAARDQSLHF
cdr3_nt: TGTGCCTGGTGGGCGGCCCGGGATCAGTCCCTCCACTTT

clone_size: NA
j_call: TRBJ1-5
d_call: NA
v_call: TRBV2
cdr3_aa: CASSAGRAYQPQHF
cdr3_nt: TGTGCCAGCAGTGCTGGCAGGGCCTATCAGCCCCAGCATTTT

clone_size: NA
j_call: TRBJ2-1
d_call: NA
v_call: TRBV2
cdr3_aa: CASSIGTYNEQFF
cdr3_nt: TGTGCCAGCAGTATAGGGACTTACAATGAGCAGTTCTTC

clone_size: NA
j_call: TRBJ1-4
d_call: NA
v_call: TRBV27
cdr3_aa: CASSLVGRGVDEKLFF
cdr3_nt: TGTGCCAGCAGTTTAGTAGGGAGGGGTGTTGACGAAAAACTGTTTTTT

clone_size: once
j_call: TRBJ1-1
d_call: NA
v_call: TRBV19
cdr3_aa: CASSAFRGTEAFF
cdr3_nt: TGTGCCAGTAGTGCCTTCAGGGGAACTGAAGCTTTCTTT

clone_size: NA
j_call: TRBJ2-6
d_call: TRBD1
v_call: TRBV5-5
cdr3_aa: CASSLTRDRALSGANVLTF
cdr3_nt: TGTGCCAGCAGCTTGACCCGGGACAGGGCGCTGAGTGGGGCCAACGTCCTGACTTTC

clone_size: NA
j_call: TRBJ1-2
d_call: NA
v_call: TRBV12-3/TRBV12-4
cdr3_aa: CASSSVAGLGYTF
cdr3_nt: TGTGCCAGCAGTTCCGTGGCAGGGCTTGGCTACACCTTC

clone_size: once
j_call: TRBJ2-7
d_call: NA
v_call: TRBV5-4
cdr3_aa: CASSLGGPRPYEQYF
cdr3_nt: TGTGCCAGCAGCCTTGGGGGCCCCCGCCCCTACGAGCAGTACTTC

clone_size: NA
j_call: TRBJ1-2
d_call: TRBD1
v_call: TRBV5-1
cdr3_aa: CASSSGQGVNYGYTF
cdr3_nt: TGCGCCAGCAGCTCGGGACAGGGTGTTAACTATGGCTACACCTTC

clone_size: NA
j_call: TRBJ2-7
d_call: NA
v_call: TRBV6-5
cdr3_aa: CATRVQFSSYEQYF
cdr3_nt: TGTGCCACCAGGGTCCAATTCAGCTCCTACGAGCAGTACTTC

clone_size: NA
j_call: TRBJ1-5
d_call: NA
v_call: TRBV6-1
cdr3_aa: CASSEAQGSPQHF
cdr3_nt: TGTGCCAGCAGTGAAGCTCAGGGCTCCCCCCAGCATTTT

clone_size: NA
j_call: TRBJ2-3
d_call: TRBD2
v_call: TRBV5-1
cdr3_aa: CASSLGLAGGTDTQYF
cdr3_nt: TGCGCCAGCAGCCTTGGACTAGCGGGGGGCACAGATACGCAGTATTTT

clone_size: NA
j_call: TRBJ2-3
d_call: NA
v_call: TRBV11-2
cdr3_aa: CASSLEVGNTQYF
cdr3_nt: TGTGCCAGCAGCTTAGAGGTCGGGAATACGCAGTATTTT

clone_size: NA
j_call: TRBJ2-3
d_call: NA
v_call: TRBV5-1
cdr3_aa: CASSFSVDTQYF
cdr3_nt: TGCGCCAGCAGCTTTTCGGTGGATACGCAGTATTTT

clone_size: NA
j_call: TRBJ2-3
d_call: TRBD2
v_call: TRBV14
cdr3_aa: CASSQEKGTTTDTQYF
cdr3_nt: TGTGCCAGCAGCCAAGAAAAGGGGACTACCACAGATACGCAGTATTTT

clone_size: NA
j_call: TRBJ1-2
d_call: TRBD1
v_call: TRBV2
cdr3_aa: CASNGQGGNYGYTF
cdr3_nt: TGTGCCAGCAACGGACAGGGGGGAAACTATGGCTACACCTTC

clone_size: NA
j_call: TRBJ1-1
d_call: TRBD1
v_call: TRBV30
cdr3_aa: CAWNPIDGTGLKPSPAEAFF
cdr3_nt: TGTGCCTGGAACCCCATCGATGGGACAGGGCTGAAGCCCTCCCCAGCTGAAGCTTTCTTT

clone_size: NA
j_call: TRBJ1-1
d_call: NA
v_call: TRBV7-3
cdr3_aa: CASSMTGNTEAFF
cdr3_nt: TGTGCCAGCAGCATGACAGGGAACACTGAAGCTTTCTTT

clone_size: NA
j_call: TRBJ2-1
d_call: TRBD2
v_call: TRBV7-3
cdr3_aa: CASSLTGLAGYNEQFF
cdr3_nt: TGTGCCAGCAGCTTAACGGGACTAGCGGGATACAATGAGCAGTTCTTC

clone_size: NA
j_call: TRBJ1-1
d_call: NA
v_call: TRBV6-5
cdr3_aa: CASSLMESYSDGAFF
cdr3_nt: TGTGCCAGCAGCCTTATGGAGTCCTACTCGGATGGAGCTTTCTTT

clone_size: NA
j_call: TRBJ2-3
d_call: NA
v_call: TRBV7-2
cdr3_aa: CASSLGGAQYF
cdr3_nt: TGTGCCAGCAGCTTAGGCGGCGCGCAGTATTTT

clone_size: NA
j_call: TRBJ2-7
d_call: NA
v_call: TRBV14
cdr3_aa: CASSQDWQGGGEQYF
cdr3_nt: TGTGCCAGCAGCCAAGATTGGCAGGGAGGAGGCGAGCAGTACTTC

clone_size: NA
j_call: TRBJ2-1
d_call: NA
v_call: TRBV12-5
cdr3_aa: CASGLDRGASFF
cdr3_nt: TGTGCTAGTGGTTTGGATCGGGGGGCGTCGTTCTTC

clone_size: NA
j_call: TRBJ2-7
d_call: NA
v_call: TRBV7-2
cdr3_aa: CASSFSTGLSYEQYF
cdr3_nt: TGTGCCAGCAGCTTCTCCACAGGGCTCTCCTACGAGCAGTACTTC

clone_size: NA
j_call: TRBJ2-4
d_call: NA
v_call: TRBV20-1
cdr3_aa: CSATGDNIQYF
cdr3_nt: TGCAGTGCTACAGGGGACAACATTCAGTACTTC

clone_size: NA
j_call: TRBJ1-3
d_call: NA
v_call: TRBV29-1
cdr3_aa: CSVEDPGASGNTIYF
cdr3_nt: TGCAGCGTTGAAGATCCAGGGGCGAGTGGAAACACCATATATTTT